The clone carrying this T cell receptor beta chain was found once. While infection was still active, Seattle patients were enrolled and then followed longitudinally. Trimming stripped 1 base from V and 4 bases from J, with 17 bases between. The CDR3 sequence is 17 residues long. CDR1 is LGHDT and CDR2 is YNNKEL in the germline V gene (reference sequence). TCRdb's table, derived via immunoSEQ multiplex PCR, lists solely in-frame clones and lacks some. The table has fewer than 450,000 clones, 88% seen once; the top ten hold 10% to 15%. The data belong to a study of blood T cell repertoires in COVID-19. This TCR was sampled from a woman in her 50s with COVID-19, enrolled during active disease. The sample consisted of peripheral blood. This rearrangement joins TRBV3-1 (or the pseudogene TRBV3-2) to TRBJ1-3; unclear D gene. The CDR3 nucleotides read TGTGCCAGCAGCCAAGTTTTGTCGCGTTCCTCCGGAAACACCATATATTTT. Protein sequence: CASSQVLSRSSGNTIYF.